This is a list of T cell receptor beta chains from one sample in a study of monozygotic twins with inflammatory bowel disease. TCRdb re-called the 5' RACE reads and gives one entry per CDR3 protein, without DNA. The sample totals under 150,000 distinct CDR3 sequences; its top ten clones hold 2% to 3%. Specimen: blood. The receptor set was obtained from a human donor with ulcerative colitis or Crohn's disease, or a healthy co-twin of an affected twin (not recorded which). The CDR3 runs from the conserved cysteine through the conserved F or W.

J | V | CDR3
TRBJ1-5 | TRBV7-8 | CASSLTGARSNQPQHF
TRBJ2-1 | TRBV29-1 | CSVVRGSSYNEQFF
TRBJ1-2 | TRBV6-2/TRBV6-3 | CASSYGTANYGYTF
TRBJ1-1 | TRBV28 | CASSTQTNTEAFF
TRBJ1-2 | TRBV5-1 | CASSWAGTGGANYGYTF
TRBJ2-5 | TRBV5-4 | CASSSNRETQYF
TRBJ2-5 | TRBV20-1 | CSAPDALAGEETQYF
TRBJ1-1 | TRBV7-3 | CASSLRWNTEAFF
TRBJ2-5 | TRBV5-1 | CASSGDSPVGTQYF
TRBJ2-3 | TRBV4-1 | CASSQESPGLAGNF
TRBJ2-7 | TRBV7-3 | CASSPIYRLDEQYF
TRBJ2-3 | TRBV7-9 | CASSLGQGRGTQYF
TRBJ2-3 | TRBV9 | CASSVGGLGGDTQYF
TRBJ2-5 | TRBV12-3/TRBV12-4 | CASSSTGLAWTQYF
TRBJ1-3 | TRBV7-6 | CASSLEAQGNTIYF
TRBJ2-3 | TRBV4-1 | CASSQGVSTDTQYF
TRBJ2-2 | TRBV4-3 | CASSQEYSFTGELFF
TRBJ2-7 | TRBV9 | CASSVAGDRDYEQYF
TRBJ2-1 | TRBV24-1 | CATSRGGYNEQFF
TRBJ1-5 | TRBV5-1 | CASSEGANQPQHF
TRBJ1-5 | TRBV28 | CASMGGTGGLQPQHF
TRBJ2-3 | TRBV20-1 | CSVLQGADTQYF
TRBJ1-5 | TRBV7-2 | CASSFGGGGYSNQPQHF
TRBJ1-2 | TRBV6-5 | CASSYSTAYGYTF